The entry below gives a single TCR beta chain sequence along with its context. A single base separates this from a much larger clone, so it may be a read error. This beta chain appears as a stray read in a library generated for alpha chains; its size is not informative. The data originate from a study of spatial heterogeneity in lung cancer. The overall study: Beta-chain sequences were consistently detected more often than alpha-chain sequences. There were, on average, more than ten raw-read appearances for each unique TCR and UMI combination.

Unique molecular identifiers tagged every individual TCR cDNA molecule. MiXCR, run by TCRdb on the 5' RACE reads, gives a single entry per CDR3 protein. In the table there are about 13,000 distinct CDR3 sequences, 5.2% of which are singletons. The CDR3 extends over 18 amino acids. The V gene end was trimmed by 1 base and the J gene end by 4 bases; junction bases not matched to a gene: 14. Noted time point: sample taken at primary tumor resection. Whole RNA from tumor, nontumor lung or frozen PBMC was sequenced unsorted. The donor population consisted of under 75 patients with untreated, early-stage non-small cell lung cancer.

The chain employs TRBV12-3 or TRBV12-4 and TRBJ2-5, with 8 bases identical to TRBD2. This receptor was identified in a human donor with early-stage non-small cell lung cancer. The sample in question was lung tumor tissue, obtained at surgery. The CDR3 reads CASSLGFLSGGPGETQYF. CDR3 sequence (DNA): TGTGCCAGCAGTTTAGGGTTTCTATCGGGAGGGCCTGGAGAGACCCAGTACTTC.